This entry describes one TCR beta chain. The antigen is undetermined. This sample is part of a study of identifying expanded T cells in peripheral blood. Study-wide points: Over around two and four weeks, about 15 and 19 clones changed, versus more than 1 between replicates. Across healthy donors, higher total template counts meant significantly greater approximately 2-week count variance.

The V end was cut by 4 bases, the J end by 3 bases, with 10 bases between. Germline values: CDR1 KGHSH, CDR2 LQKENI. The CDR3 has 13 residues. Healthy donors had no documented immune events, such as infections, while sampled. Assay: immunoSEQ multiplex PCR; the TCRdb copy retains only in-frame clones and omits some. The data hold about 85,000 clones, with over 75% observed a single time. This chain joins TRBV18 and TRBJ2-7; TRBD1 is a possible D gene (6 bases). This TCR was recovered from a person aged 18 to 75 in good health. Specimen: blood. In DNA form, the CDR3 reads TGTGCCAGCTCACGAGCAGGGGACTACGAGCAGTACTTC. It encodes CASSRAGDYEQYF.